This T cell receptor beta chain was identified in a study of monozygotic twins with inflammatory bowel disease. TCRdb re-called the 5' RACE reads; every CDR3 protein appears as one record, without DNA. The listing contains approximately 150,000 distinct CDR3 sequences. CDR3 size: 15 residues. CDR1 and CDR2 from the germline V gene are SGHTA and FQGNSA. A note on this clonotype: Its antigen is unknown.

Whole-study results and caveats: Heterogeneous immunosuppressive treatment regimens may have introduced variability into patient repertoires. Twin concordance left repertoire similarity unchanged, with limited power a possible explanation for this lack of difference.

This chain joins TRBV7-2 and TRBJ1-6. The clonotype comes from a human donor with ulcerative colitis or Crohn's disease, or a healthy co-twin of an affected twin (not recorded which). Sequenced: blood. CDR3 loop: CASSLAVQNYSPLHF.